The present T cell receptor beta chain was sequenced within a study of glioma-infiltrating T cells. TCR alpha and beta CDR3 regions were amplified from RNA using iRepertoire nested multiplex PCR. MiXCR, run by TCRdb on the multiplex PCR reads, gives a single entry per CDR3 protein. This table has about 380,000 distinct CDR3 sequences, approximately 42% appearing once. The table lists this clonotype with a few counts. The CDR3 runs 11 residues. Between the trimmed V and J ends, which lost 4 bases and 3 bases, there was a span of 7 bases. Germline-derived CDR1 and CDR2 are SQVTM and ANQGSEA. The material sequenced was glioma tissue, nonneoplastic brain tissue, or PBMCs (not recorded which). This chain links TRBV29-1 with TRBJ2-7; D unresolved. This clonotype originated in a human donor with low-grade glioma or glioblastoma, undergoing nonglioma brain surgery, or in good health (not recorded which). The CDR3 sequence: CSVVWGYEQYF. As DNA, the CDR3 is TGCAGCGTTGTTTGGGGCTACGAGCAGTACTTC.